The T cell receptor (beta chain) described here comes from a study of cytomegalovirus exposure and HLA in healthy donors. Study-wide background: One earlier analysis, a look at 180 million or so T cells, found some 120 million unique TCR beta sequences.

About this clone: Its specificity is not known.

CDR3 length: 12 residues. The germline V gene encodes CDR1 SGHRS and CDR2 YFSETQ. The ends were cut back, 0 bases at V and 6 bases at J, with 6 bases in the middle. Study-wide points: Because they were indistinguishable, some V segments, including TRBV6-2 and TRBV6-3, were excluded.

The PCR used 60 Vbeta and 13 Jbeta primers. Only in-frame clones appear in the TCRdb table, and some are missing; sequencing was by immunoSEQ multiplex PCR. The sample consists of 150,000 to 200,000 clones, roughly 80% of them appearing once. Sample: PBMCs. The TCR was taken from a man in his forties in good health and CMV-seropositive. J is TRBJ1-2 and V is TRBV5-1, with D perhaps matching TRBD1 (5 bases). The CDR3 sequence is CASSLVGDGYTF. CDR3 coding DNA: TGCGCCAGCAGCTTGGTAGGGGATGGCTACACCTTC.